The 23 T cell receptor beta chains reported below all come from one sample, sequenced in a study of cytomegalovirus exposure and HLA in healthy donors. PCR amplification relied on 60 Vbeta primers (plus 13 Jbeta primers). Repertoires were generated with immunoSEQ multiplex PCR, while TCRdb's copy carries only in-frame clones and drops some. The profile shows tens of thousands of clones, 70% of them singletons. The sample was PBMCs. Source of these receptors: a woman in her forties or fifties in good health and CMV-seronegative.

The V gene is TRBV6-5, the J gene TRBJ1-2, with 9 positions matching TRBD1. CDR1 is MNHEY, CDR2 SVGAGI, per germline. CDR3 length equals 13 residues. V lost 10 bases to trimming and J lost 3 bases; unmatched junction nucleotides: 6. In DNA, the CDR3 is TGTGCCACACGACAGGGGGGCCACTATGGCTACACCTTC. Translating it yields CATRQGGHYGYTF.

The chain couples TRBV19 to TRBJ1-2, with D possibly TRBD1 on 5 matching bases. The CDR3 contains 14 residues. V was cut by 8 bases and J by 0 bases, with 13 bases left in between. Germline CDR1 reads LNHDA; CDR2 reads SQIVND (reference sequence). CDR3 bases: TGTGCCAGTGGTGGGGCGCTAGCTAACTATGGCTACACCTTC. Its protein product is CASGGALANYGYTF.

The chain couples TRBV5-6 to TRBJ2-7, with D perhaps matching TRBD2 (6 bases). CDR1 and CDR2 from the germline V gene are SGHDT and YYEEEE. This CDR3 has 15 amino acids. The V and J ends lost 4 bases and 2 bases respectively, with 16 bases between them. CDR3 in DNA: TGTGCCAGCAGCCCCTTGGGGGGAGCAACCTACGAGCAGTACTTC. The encoded protein is CASSPLGGATYEQYF.

This clone has just one count. The V call is TRBV13, the J call TRBJ1-1, with TRBD1 identical over 7 bases. Germline CDR1 and CDR2: PRHDT and FYEKMQ (reference sequence). The V gene end was trimmed by 0 bases and the J gene end by 11 bases; junction bases not matched to a gene: 6. The CDR3 runs 13 residues. CDR3 sequence: CASSLGKQGSAFF. The CDR3 DNA is TGTGCCAGCAGCTTAGGAAAACAGGGGTCGGCTTTCTTT.

The chain combines TRBV29-1 with TRBJ1-1; the D is unclear. CDR3 size: 12 residues. V was trimmed by 0 bases and J by 11 bases, leaving 13 bases between them. Looked up from germline, CDR1 is SQVTM and CDR2 is ANQGSEA. CDR3 region: CSVEDLRGGAFF. The CDR3 region has the DNA TGCAGCGTTGAAGATCTTCGGGGAGGGGCTTTCTTT. The variable domain in full, with the rest retrieved from reference TRBV29-1 and TRBJ1-1, is SAVISQKPSRDICQRGTSLTIQCQVDSQVTMMFWYRQQPGQSLTLIATANQGSEATYESGFVIDKFPISRPNLTFSTLTVSNMSPEDSSIYLCSVEDLRGGAFFGQGTRLTVV.

V and J are TRBV29-1 and TRBJ1-1, with a possible D match to TRBD1 (5 bases). CDR3 size: 12 residues. Germline V gene data show CDR1 as SQVTM and CDR2 as ANQGSEA. V lost 7 bases and J 4 bases, leaving 13 bases between the germline ends. The CDR3 protein is CSASPGGTEAFF. As DNA, the CDR3 is TGCAGCGCCTCCCCGGGGGGCACTGAAGCTTTCTTT.

This clone was picked up a small number of times. This chain links TRBV5-3 with TRBJ2-7; D is ambiguous. TRBV5-3 is identified as an open reading frame with a role that is uncertain. The CDR3 has 12 residues. V gave up 7 bases and J gave up 5 bases, with 13 bases separating them. CDR3 loop: CARVSRYDEQYF. The CDR3 DNA reads TGTGCCAGAGTTAGCCGCTACGACGAGCAGTACTTC.

This chain links TRBV5-1 with TRBJ2-5; possibly TRBD2 for D (5 bases). The CDR3 spans 14 residues. V was cut by 0 bases and J by 14 bases, with 20 bases left in between. Germline lookup yields CDR1 SGHRS and CDR2 YFSETQ. The CDR3 nucleotides read TGCGCCAGCAGCTTGGGCCCGGGGAGTGGCAGGCCTTACTTC. Its translation is CASSLGPGSGRPYF.

The rearrangement uses TRBV2 and TRBJ2-7; 8 positions agree with TRBD1. With 3 bases clipped from V and 4 bases from J, the junction kept 8 bases outside the gene matches. Germline V CDR1 and CDR2: SNHLY, FYNNEI. The CDR3 contains 15 residues. This CDR3 reads CASSEGTGGPYEQYF. The CDR3 DNA follows: TGTGCCAGCAGTGAGGGAACAGGGGGACCGTACGAGCAGTACTTC.

The CDR3 loop is CASSPTSSGIQETQYF. The CDR3 region has the DNA TGTGCCAGCAGCCCTACCTCTAGCGGGATCCAAGAGACCCAGTACTTC. This rearrangement joins TRBV4-2 to TRBJ2-5, with 9 positions matching TRBD2. V lost 4 bases and J lost 1; bases outside the gene matches: 7. Germline V CDR1 and CDR2: LGHNA, YNFKEQ. The CDR3 is 16 amino acids.

This clone was detected only a few times. The genes are TRBV4-1 and TRBJ1-1; 8 bases align to TRBD1. With V trimmed by 1 base and J by 6 bases, 7 bases remained unmatched. This CDR3 contains 15 residues. Germline V gives CDR1 MGHRA, CDR2 YSYEKL. DNA for the CDR3: TGCGCCAGCAGCCAAGCGGACAGGGACGGCGCTGAAGCTTTCTTT. This gives the protein CASSQADRDGAEAFF.

This clone was picked up a small number of times. The rearrangement joins TRBV19 to TRBJ1-1, with D uncertain. Trimming took 2 bases from V and 4 from J, leaving 8 bases between them. This CDR3 is 13 amino acids long. CDR1 and CDR2 from the germline V gene are LNHDA and SQIVND (reference sequence). The CDR3 bases are TGTGCCAGTAGTATACGAGTGTTCACTGAAGCTTTCTTT. It is translated as CASSIRVFTEAFF.

The chain links TRBV11-2 to TRBJ1-2; D possibly corresponds to TRBD1 (6 bases). The V end was cut by 5 bases, the J end by 7 bases, with 17 bases between. In germline, CDR1 is SGHAT, CDR2 FQNNGV. The CDR3 covers 14 residues. In nucleotides, the CDR3 is TGTGCCAGCAGCGCATTACAGGGCATAGGTGGCTACACCTTC. Encoded protein: CASSALQGIGGYTF. Full variable domain (rest looked up from reference TRBV11-2 and TRBJ1-2): EAGVAQSPRYKIIEKRQSVAFWCNPISGHATLYWYQQILGQGPKLLIQFQNNGVVDDSQLPKDRFSAERLKGVDSTLKIQPAKLEDSAVYLCASSALQGIGGYTFGSGTRLTVV.

This rearrangement joins TRBV29-1 to TRBJ1-1, with D possibly TRBD1 on 6 matching bases. Looked up from germline, CDR1 is SQVTM and CDR2 is ANQGSEA. The CDR3 is 12 residues long. Between the trimmed V and J ends, which lost 6 bases and 1 base, there was a span of 9 bases. CDR3 residues: CSVGQTNTEAFF. The DNA of the CDR3 is TGCAGCGTAGGACAGACGAACACTGAAGCTTTCTTT.

The chain uses TRBV25-1 and TRBJ1-4; 8 bases line up with TRBD1. The germline CDR1 and CDR2 sequences are MGHDK and SYGVNS. The CDR3 covers 15 residues. Trimming at V came to 5 bases and at J to 4 bases, leaving 6 bases not matched to a gene. The CDR3 sequence is CASSSRTGYNEKLFF. CDR3 DNA: TGTGCCAGCAGTTCAAGGACAGGGTATAATGAAAAACTGTTTTTT.

This clone was seen a handful of times. The DNA for the CDR3 is TGTGCCAGCAGTTCGGAGGGGGATACGCAGTATTTT. Its translation is CASSSEGDTQYF. The chain joins TRBV6-5 to TRBJ2-3, with TRBD2 as a possible D gene (6 bases). V was trimmed by 4 bases and J by 6 bases, leaving 8 bases between them. CDR1 is MNHEY and CDR2 is SVGAGI in the germline V gene. This CDR3 comprises 12 residues.

CDR3 in amino acids: CASTGYGYTF. The CDR3 DNA reads as TGTGCCAGTACGGGCTATGGCTACACCTTC. This chain uses TRBV19 with TRBJ1-2; no definite D call. The CDR3 totals 10 residues. V lost 7 bases and J lost 4, with 4 bases in between. The germline gives CDR1 LNHDA, CDR2 SQIVND (reference sequence).

This chain connects TRBV19 to TRBJ2-2, with 9 bases fitting TRBD1. The CDR3 extends over 14 amino acids. Looked up from germline, CDR1 is LNHDA and CDR2 is SQIVND (reference sequence). With V trimmed by 5 bases and J by 4 bases, 2 bases remained unmatched. The CDR3 region is CASSVDRGTGELFF. The CDR3 bases are TGTGCCAGTAGTGTGGACAGGGGCACCGGGGAGCTGTTTTTT.

The rearrangement joins TRBV4-2 to TRBJ2-5; 10 nucleotides match TRBD2. Germline V gene lookup returns CDR1 LGHNA and CDR2 YNFKEQ. The CDR3 runs 17 residues. Unmatched junction bases numbered 10, after V lost 2 bases and J lost 4 bases. In nucleotides, the CDR3 is TGTGCCAGCAGCCAAATGGGGAGCGGGGGGGCCGTAGAGACCCAGTACTTC. Amino acid sequence: CASSQMGSGGAVETQYF.

This chain uses TRBV19 with TRBJ2-3; D not certain. CDR1 and CDR2 (germline): LNHDA, SQIVND (reference sequence). V gave up 3 bases and J gave up 5 bases, with 3 bases separating them. The length of the CDR3 is 11 residues. As DNA, the CDR3 is TGTGCCAGTAGTATCGGAGATACGCAGTATTTT. Translating it yields CASSIGDTQYF.

The V call is TRBV29-1, the J call TRBJ2-5; possible D gene TRBD1, 6 bases. The CDR3 is made up of 12 amino acids. The V gene's germline CDR1 is SQVTM and CDR2 ANQGSEA. Trimming cost V 7 bases and J 5 bases, with 14 bases left between them. CDR3 amino acids: CSAKGVTETQYF. CDR3 coding DNA: TGCAGCGCTAAGGGGGTAACGGAGACCCAGTACTTC.

The rearrangement joins TRBV9 to TRBJ2-3, with TRBD2 matching 8 bases. The V segment lost 4 bases and the J segment 5 bases; nucleotides outside the gene matches: 9. The CDR3 is 15 residues long. CDR1 and CDR2 from the germline V gene are SGDLS and YYNGEE. The CDR3 DNA is TGTGCCAGCAGCCATGGACTAGCACTAGGAGATACGCAGTATTTT. Protein product: CASSHGLALGDTQYF.

This chain joins TRBV9 and TRBJ2-3; D remains ambiguous. Germline loops: CDR1 SGDLS, CDR2 YYNGEE. Deletions cut 0 bases from V and 2 bases from J, with 10 bases between. This CDR3 comprises 15 residues. In nucleotides, the CDR3 is TGTGCCAGCAGCGTAGTTTGGAGACTCACAGATACGCAGTATTTT. Amino acid sequence: CASSVVWRLTDTQYF.